These 30 T cell receptor beta chains share one sample of origin, sequenced in a study of blood T cell repertoires in COVID-19. Clones were read by immunoSEQ multiplex PCR, and TCRdb kept only the in-frame ones, dropping some. The table includes some 190,000 clones, roughly 84% detected once. The source material was peripheral blood. Every receptor here comes from a woman of 80 years or more with active or convalescent COVID-19.

The J gene is TRBJ2-5, the V gene TRBV24-1; D gene uncertain. V was clipped by 4 bases and J by 2 bases, with 13 bases between them. CDR3 length: 15 residues. Per the germline V gene, CDR1 is KGHDR and CDR2 is SFDVKD. The CDR3 coding sequence is TGTGCCACCAGTGAAGTATCTAGTCGACAAGAGACCCAGTACTTC. It specifies CATSEVSSRQETQYF.

This clone was counted a single time. This sequence joins TRBV20-1 and TRBJ2-1; 10 nucleotides align to TRBD2. This CDR3 has 17 residues. The trim removed 3 bases at V and 2 bases at J, leaving 10 bases unmatched. Germline CDR1 is DFQATT and CDR2 is SNEGSKA (reference sequence). This CDR3 is CSASFQGLAQAYNEQFF. DNA for the CDR3: TGCAGTGCTAGTTTTCAGGGACTAGCGCAGGCCTACAATGAGCAGTTCTTC.

This chain joins TRBV7-8 and TRBJ2-3; TRBD2 agrees at 9 bases. Germline V gene lookup returns CDR1 SGHVS and CDR2 FQNEAQ. V gave up 3 bases and J gave up 3 bases; unmatched junction bases: 7. This CDR3 spans 16 amino acids. This CDR3 reads CASSFPGLAITDTQYF. CDR3 coding DNA: TGTGCCAGCAGCTTCCCGGGACTAGCTATTACAGATACGCAGTATTTT.

V and J are TRBV27 and TRBJ1-1; possibly TRBD1 for D (5 bases). Trimming cost V 5 bases and J 11 bases, with 24 bases left between them. There are 15 residues in the CDR3. Germline values: CDR1 MNHEY, CDR2 SMNVEV (reference sequence). The CDR3 loop is CASSTLQNSGTGAFF. The CDR3 coding sequence is TGTGCCAGCAGTACCCTACAAAATTCCGGGACTGGGGCTTTCTTT.

The table lists this clone with a few counts. The V gene is TRBV5-1, the J gene TRBJ2-2, with D perhaps matching TRBD1 (6 bases). Trimming shortened V by 3 bases and J by 0 bases, and 12 bases separated the two germline ends. The CDR3 is 16 residues long. Germline V gives CDR1 SGHRS, CDR2 YFSETQ. The CDR3 is CASSYSGQSNTGELFF. CDR3 coding DNA: TGCGCCAGCAGCTACTCTGGACAGTCGAACACCGGGGAGCTGTTTTTT.

The chain combines TRBV5-6 with TRBJ1-2; no firm D call. CDR1 and CDR2 (germline): SGHDT, YYEEEE. The germline V and J ends were trimmed by 4 bases and 7 bases, with 20 bases remaining between them. There are 15 residues in the CDR3. This CDR3 is CASSRTPGQGSGYTF. CDR3 coding DNA: TGTGCCAGCAGCAGAACACCGGGTCAAGGCTCTGGCTACACCTTC.

The rearrangement joins TRBV11-3 to TRBJ2-7; possibly TRBD1 for D (6 bases). The CDR3 is 14 residues long. The germline V and J ends were trimmed by 5 bases and 3 bases, with 14 bases remaining between them. Germline V gene lookup returns CDR1 SGHNT and CDR2 YENEEA. CDR3 nucleotides: TGTGCCAGCAGCCCCTCCCTGGACAGCTACGAGCAGTACTTC. This gives the protein CASSPSLDSYEQYF.

The V call is TRBV29-1, the J call TRBJ2-2; 7 nucleotides align to TRBD1. V lost 4 bases and J lost 4; bases outside the gene matches: 15. Germline V CDR1 and CDR2: SQVTM, ANQGSEA. The CDR3 runs to 17 residues. The CDR3 is CSVGQKKGQYPTGELFF. In DNA form, the CDR3 reads TGCAGCGTTGGCCAAAAAAAGGGACAGTACCCCACCGGGGAGCTGTTTTTT.

The V call is TRBV19, the J call TRBJ2-1, with a possible D match to TRBD2 (5 bases). The V end lost 3 bases, the J end lost 3 bases, and 15 bases lay between the germline ends. CDR3 size: 16 residues. Germline CDR1 and CDR2: LNHDA and SQIVND (reference sequence). CDR3 residues: CASSMSKVALYNEQFF. The CDR3 DNA reads TGTGCCAGTAGTATGAGTAAGGTAGCGCTCTACAATGAGCAGTTCTTC.

The chain links TRBV6-5 to TRBJ1-1; weak D call: TRBD1 (5 bases). Deletions cut 0 bases from V and 1 base from J, with 12 bases between. Germline V gene data show CDR1 as MNHEY and CDR2 as SVGAGI. The CDR3 spans 16 residues. As DNA, the CDR3 is TGTGCCAGCAGTTACTCGTCCGGCGGGACGAACACTGAAGCTTTCTTT. Its protein is CASSYSSGGTNTEAFF.

J is TRBJ2-6 and V is TRBV19; D uncertain. V lost 7 bases and J lost 2, with 3 bases in between. In germline, CDR1 is LNHDA, CDR2 SQIVND (reference sequence). The CDR3 runs to 12 residues. The CDR3 loop reads CASTTGANVLTF. In DNA, the CDR3 is TGTGCCAGTACCACTGGGGCCAACGTCCTGACTTTC.

The chain combines TRBV30 with TRBJ2-7; TRBD2 aligns across 7 bases. The CDR3 length is 16 residues. Looked up from germline, CDR1 is GTSNPN and CDR2 is SVGIG (reference sequence). After removal of 4 bases from V and 6 bases from J, the junction contained 18 bases not matched to a gene. The CDR3 sequence: CAWTTDRRWEGGEQYF. The DNA for the CDR3 is TGTGCCTGGACTACGGACCGGCGGTGGGAGGGTGGCGAGCAGTACTTC.

The chain uses TRBV19 and TRBJ2-2; possible D gene TRBD2, 6 bases. Trimming pared 8 bases from V and 3 bases from J, leaving 13 bases between. CDR1 LNHDA and CDR2 SQIVND come from the germline V gene (reference sequence). The CDR3 runs 14 residues. CDR3 coding DNA: TGTGCCAGTGTGGGGACGGGGGACACCGGGGAGCTGTTTTTT. Translated: CASVGTGDTGELFF.

The chain couples TRBV7-9 to TRBJ2-1, with TRBD2 as a possible D gene (6 bases). V was clipped by 2 bases and J by 4 bases, with 9 bases between them. Germline CDR1 SEHNR, CDR2 FQNEAQ (reference sequence). The CDR3 sequence is 14 residues long. CDR3 residues: CASSLTGTYNEQFF. The CDR3 DNA reads as TGTGCCAGCAGCTTAACCGGGACTTACAATGAGCAGTTCTTC.

The chain uses TRBV24-1 and TRBJ2-3, with TRBD1 matching over 9 bases. From germline, CDR1 is KGHDR and CDR2 SFDVKD. J was trimmed by 7 bases and V by 3 bases; bases with no gene match: 10. There are 16 residues in the CDR3. CDR3 sequence reads: CATSDGTGGVLNTQYF. In DNA, the CDR3 is TGTGCCACCAGTGATGGAACAGGGGGCGTCTTAAATACGCAGTATTTT.

This clone turned up a few times. The chain carries TRBV5-1 and TRBJ2-7, with 7 bases that match TRBD2. The CDR3 is made up of 14 amino acids. V trimming: 4 bases; J trimming: 5 bases; junction bases outside the gene matches: 9. Looked up from germline, CDR1 is SGHRS and CDR2 is YFSETQ. The CDR3, as DNA: TGCGCCAGCAGCGCCGGGACTACCGGAGACGAGCAGTACTTC. Its translation: CASSAGTTGDEQYF.

The J gene is TRBJ1-2, the V gene TRBV19, with 8 bases fitting TRBD1. The V segment lost 3 bases and the J segment 3 bases; nucleotides outside the gene matches: 6. Per germline, CDR1 LNHDA and CDR2 SQIVND (reference sequence). The CDR3 totals 15 residues. This CDR3 reads CASSIDRGEYYGYTF. The CDR3 DNA follows: TGTGCCAGTAGTATCGACAGGGGAGAGTACTATGGCTACACCTTC.

The chain combines TRBV18 with TRBJ1-1, with a weak D call TRBD1 (6 bases). This CDR3 has 16 residues. Trimming took 4 bases from V and 1 from J, leaving 16 bases between them. Germline values: CDR1 KGHSH, CDR2 LQKENI. CDR3 bases: TGTGCCAGCTCACAAAAGACAGGTAGGGGGAACACTGAAGCTTTCTTT. Its protein product is CASSQKTGRGNTEAFF.

V and J are TRBV6-5 and TRBJ2-5, with unresolved D. This CDR3 comprises 12 residues. The germline V and J ends were trimmed by 5 bases and 3 bases, with 7 bases remaining between them. In germline, CDR1 is MNHEY, CDR2 SVGAGI. CDR3 bases: TGTGCCAGCAGTATAGACAAAGAGACCCAGTACTTC. Protein: CASSIDKETQYF.

This clone appeared many times. This chain connects TRBV9 to TRBJ1-1; D is perhaps TRBD1 (6 bases). V was trimmed by 3 bases and J by 2 bases, leaving 14 bases between them. The V gene's germline CDR1 is SGDLS and CDR2 YYNGEE. The CDR3 sequence is 15 residues long. CDR3 nucleotides: TGTGCCAGCAGCGCAGTACAGGGACATAACACTGAAGCTTTCTTT. Residues: CASSAVQGHNTEAFF.

The chain joins TRBV29-1 to TRBJ2-3, with 12 bases lining up with TRBD2. J gave up 0 bases and V 4 bases, and 5 bases lay outside the gene matches. The CDR3 is 16 amino acids. Germline CDR1 reads SQVTM; CDR2 reads ANQGSEA. The CDR3, as DNA: TGCAGCGTTGCGAGACTAGCGGGAGCCAGCACAGATACGCAGTATTTT. It is translated as CSVARLAGASTDTQYF.

This clone was detected only a few times. The same CDR3 can be traced to other DNA sequences in this sample. This chain connects TRBV5-1 to TRBJ2-1; 7 bases fit TRBD2. Germline values: CDR1 SGHRS, CDR2 YFSETQ. Trimming removed 1 base from V and 0 bases from J; junction bases left unmatched: 7. The length of the CDR3 is 17 residues. CDR3 in amino acids: CASSLFGGGSSYNEQFF. CDR3 coding DNA: TGCGCCAGCAGCTTGTTCGGTGGCGGGAGCTCCTACAATGAGCAGTTCTTC.

The rearrangement uses TRBV5-1 and TRBJ1-2; TRBD1 matches at 7 bases. Germline CDR1 and CDR2: SGHRS and YFSETQ. The ends lost 5 bases at V and 5 bases at J; junction bases unmatched: 6. The length of the CDR3 is 13 residues. DNA of the CDR3: TGCGCCAGCAGTCCTGCACAGGGGTATGGCTACACCTTC. It yields the protein CASSPAQGYGYTF. The full variable domain, its missing parts supplied by reference TRBV5-1 and TRBJ1-2, is KAGVTQTPRYLIKTRGQQVTLSCSPISGHRSVSWYQQTPGQGLQFLFEYFSETQRNKGNFPGRFSGRQFSNSRSEMNVSTLELGDSALYLCASSPAQGYGYTFGSGTRLTVV.

The J gene is TRBJ1-1, the V gene TRBV6-5; D possibly corresponds to TRBD1 (6 bases). V lost 6 bases and J 0 bases, leaving 11 bases between the germline ends. Looked up from germline, CDR1 is MNHEY and CDR2 is SVGAGI. The CDR3 runs to 14 residues. DNA for the CDR3: TGTGCCAGCAGGCGACAGGAGATGAACACTGAAGCTTTCTTT. Amino acid sequence: CASRRQEMNTEAFF.

The chain links TRBV19 to TRBJ2-1, with 7 bases that match TRBD1. Trimming cost V 6 bases and J 5 bases; bases outside gene matches: 16. Germline CDR1 reads LNHDA; CDR2 reads SQIVND (reference sequence). The CDR3 spans 17 residues. The CDR3 DNA follows: TGTGCCAGTAGGAATTCCCAGGGGGTTAGAGTCAACAATGAGCAGTTCTTC. This sequence encodes CASRNSQGVRVNNEQFF.

This clone was observed a single time. The V call is TRBV28, the J call TRBJ2-5; 7 positions agree with TRBD2. The CDR3 spans 16 residues. V lost 1 base to trimming and J lost 6 bases; unmatched junction nucleotides: 11. Germline V gene lookup returns CDR1 MDHEN and CDR2 SYDVKM. The chain's CDR3 is CASSLLGGRRTKTQYF. The CDR3, as DNA: TGTGCCAGCAGTTTATTGGGCGGGAGAAGAACGAAGACCCAGTACTTC.

V gene TRBV5-4 combines with J gene TRBJ1-2, with D perhaps TRBD1 (5 bases). The CDR3 spans 14 residues. Trimming took off 2 bases at V and 2 bases at J, with 10 bases between the two ends. In germline, CDR1 is SGHNT, CDR2 YYREEE (reference sequence). CDR3 DNA: TGTGCCAGCAGCTTAATAGGGGAAAACTATGGCTACACCTTC. This encodes CASSLIGENYGYTF. Variable domain in full (rest from reference TRBV5-4 and TRBJ1-2): ETGVTQSPTHLIKTRGQQVTLRCSSQSGHNTVSWYQQALGQGPQFIFQYYREEENGRGNFPPRFSGLQFPNYSSELNVNALELDDSALYLCASSLIGENYGYTFGSGTRLTVV.

The V call is TRBV28, the J call TRBJ2-2; TRBD1 is a possible D gene (6 bases). The CDR3 is 13 residues long. V lost 5 bases and J lost 5, with 9 bases in between. The germline V gene has CDR1 MDHEN and CDR2 SYDVKM. The CDR3 sequence is CASSRGLTGELFF. The CDR3 region has the DNA TGTGCCAGCAGTAGGGGGTTGACCGGGGAGCTGTTTTTT.

This chain links TRBV5-6 with TRBJ2-3, with D tentatively TRBD2 (5 bases). Trimming took off 2 bases at V and 6 bases at J, with 28 bases between the two ends. This CDR3 has 19 residues. Germline values: CDR1 SGHDT, CDR2 YYEEEE. The DNA of the CDR3 is TGTGCCAGCAGCTTTCCCAACGAAGAGGGTACCTATTTTGGTGATACGCAGTATTTT. Amino acids: CASSFPNEEGTYFGDTQYF.

The sample holds one count of this clone. The rearrangement uses TRBV11-2 and TRBJ1-4; D possibly corresponds to TRBD1 (6 bases). The V gene lost 5 bases and the J gene lost 0 bases, with 13 bases spanning the gap. CDR1 SGHAT and CDR2 FQNNGV come from the germline V gene. This CDR3 has 16 residues. The CDR3 loop is CASSRQESSTNEKLFF. The CDR3 DNA is TGTGCCAGCAGCCGACAGGAGAGCTCAACTAATGAAAAACTGTTTTTT.